Listed below are T cell receptor beta chains from one sample, sequenced in a study of chemoradiotherapy in HPV16-positive cancers. Produced via immunoSEQ multiplex PCR; TCRdb's table is partial and in-frame only. This sample yields approximately 11,000 clones, of which approximately 70% are seen a single time; 14% belongs to the top ten. The sample here was taken from a patient who underwent chemoradiotherapy. The source is a human donor with HPV-associated anogenital cancer. Both conserved end residues are part of each CDR3. The D gene is left open where the match is weak. Clone size is shown for a subset of rows, as once, few, many or a class of expanded clone.

V gene	D gene	clone size	J gene	CDR3 protein	CDR3 DNA
TRBV27	TRBD1	NA	TRBJ2-7	CASSLGTGDHEQYF	TGTGCCAGCAGTTTGGGGACAGGGGACCACGAGCAGTACTTC
TRBV18	NA	NA	TRBJ2-3	CASSPNSQDTQYF	TGTGCCAGCTCACCAAATTCTCAGGATACGCAGTATTTT
TRBV5-1	TRBD1	NA	TRBJ2-3	CASSLGQGADTQYF	TGCGCCAGCAGCCTGGGACAGGGTGCAGATACGCAGTATTTT
TRBV6-1	NA	NA	TRBJ2-5	CASSEFMGDQETQYF	TGTGCCAGCAGTGAATTTATGGGGGATCAAGAGACCCAGTACTTC
TRBV7-8	NA	NA	TRBJ2-7	CASSSKPYEQYF	TGTGCCAGCAGCTCCAAACCCTACGAGCAGTACTTC
TRBV5-4	NA	NA	TRBJ1-2	CASSPGTDNYGYTF	TGTGCCAGCAGCCCCGGGACGGACAATTATGGCTACACCTTC
TRBV6-5	TRBD1	NA	TRBJ1-1	CASRILGGGFTEAFF	TGTGCCAGCAGAATCCTCGGAGGGGGCTTCACTGAAGCTTTCTTT
TRBV2	NA	NA	TRBJ2-1	CASRADEGGSVGGQFF	TGTGCCAGCAGGGCAGACGAGGGCGGGTCAGTGGGGGGGCAGTTCTTC
TRBV18	TRBD1	NA	TRBJ2-5	CASSAQGATETQYF	TGTGCCAGCTCGGCCCAGGGGGCAACGGAGACCCAGTACTTC
TRBV9	TRBD2	NA	TRBJ2-2	CASSVGPWLAGDTGELFF	TGTGCCAGCAGCGTAGGTCCTTGGCTAGCGGGGGACACCGGGGAGCTGTTTTTT
TRBV30	TRBD1	NA	TRBJ1-2	CAWSNDREGGYTF	TGTGCCTGGAGCAATGACAGGGAGGGTGGCTACACCTTC
TRBV6-5	NA	NA	TRBJ2-1	CASSSTRFGQFF	TGTGCCAGCAGCTCGACTAGGTTTGGGCAGTTCTTC
TRBV7-8	NA	once	TRBJ2-5	CASGGSGETQYF	TGTGCCAGCGGGGGGTCGGGAGAGACCCAGTACTTC
TRBV6-1	TRBD1	NA	TRBJ2-7	CASSLGTATYEQYF	TGTGCCAGCAGTCTTGGGACAGCCACCTACGAGCAGTACTTC
TRBV15	NA	few	TRBJ2-1	CATRSAGAGNEQFF	TGTGCCACCAGGTCAGCAGGGGCAGGGAATGAGCAGTTCTTC
TRBV6-5	NA	NA	TRBJ2-7	CASSYQGGEQYF	TGTGCCAGCAGTTATCAGGGAGGCGAGCAGTACTTC
TRBV19	NA	NA	TRBJ2-1	CASSIGRDEQFF	TGTGCCAGTAGTATAGGAAGAGATGAGCAGTTCTTC
TRBV9	NA	NA	TRBJ2-5	CASSVAAGWETQYF	TGTGCCAGCAGCGTAGCCGCCGGTTGGGAGACCCAGTACTTC
TRBV4-1	NA	NA	TRBJ2-2	CASSQSGRNTGELFF	TGCGCCAGCAGCCAATCAGGCCGGAACACCGGGGAGCTGTTTTTT
TRBV7-2	TRBD2	NA	TRBJ2-3	CASRTSGGADTQYF	TGTGCCAGCAGGACTAGCGGGGGGGCAGATACGCAGTATTTT
TRBV29-1	TRBD1	NA	TRBJ1-3	CSARQGEKTGGNTIYF	TGCAGCGCCCGACAGGGGGAAAAGACGGGTGGAAACACCATATATTTT
TRBV5-8	NA	NA	TRBJ1-2	CASSVTGFFGYTF	TGTGCCAGCAGTGTCACAGGGTTTTTCGGCTACACCTTC
TRBV9	NA	NA	TRBJ1-2	CASSVGPEGLYGYTF	TGTGCCAGCAGCGTAGGACCCGAGGGCCTCTATGGCTACACCTTC
TRBV11-2	TRBD1	NA	TRBJ1-1	CASSSDRGEPAFF	TGTGCCAGCAGTTCGGACAGGGGAGAGCCAGCTTTCTTT
TRBV2	TRBD2	NA	TRBJ2-3	CASREGTLGRTDTQYF	TGTGCCAGCAGGGAGGGGACGCTCGGGAGGACAGATACGCAGTATTTT
TRBV6-5	NA	NA	TRBJ2-1	CASSMNLEVEQFF	TGTGCCAGCAGTATGAACTTGGAGGTTGAGCAGTTCTTC